This is a list of T cell receptor beta chains from one sample in a study of PD-L1 blockade in urothelial cancer. Produced via immunoSEQ multiplex PCR; TCRdb's table is partial and in-frame only. The sample records some 71,000 clones, 70% to 90% being singletons. Sequences were derived from PBMCs, sampled around atezolizumab (anti-PD-L1) treatment. These receptors all stem from a man aged 60-69 years with urothelial cancer. Both conserved end residues are part of each CDR3.

v_gene	j_gene	CDR3aa
TRBV4-2	TRBJ2-3	CASRQLAGATDTQYF
TRBV4-2	TRBJ1-2	CASSRQAGNYGYTF
TRBV10-3	TRBJ2-3	CATTSGGVGTDTQYF
TRBV6-6	TRBJ2-5	CASSPGVPRTQYF
TRBV14	TRBJ1-3	CASSQMPGSGNTIYF
TRBV6-1	TRBJ2-1	CASKPGLALNEQFF
TRBV28	TRBJ2-7	CASSNPGTAYEQYF
TRBV5-1	TRBJ2-1	CASSLTTGGPPYNEQFF
TRBV7-2	TRBJ2-3	CASSYPQQGKRTDTQYF
TRBV18	TRBJ2-5	CASSPRELQETQYF